This paragraph covers one T cell receptor (beta chain) sequence. This CDR3 region has 13 residues. From germline, CDR1 is KGHSH and CDR2 LQKENI. V dropped 4 bases and J dropped 8 bases, with 11 bases sitting between them. The data derive from a study of T cell responses to AZD1222 COVID-19 vaccine. Overall study: Whether given at about 4 or about 12 weeks, second doses were pooled.

The repertoire was sequenced with immunoSEQ multiplex PCR; TCRdb's copy has only in-frame clones and lacks some. The sample carries approximately 120,000 clones, about nine tenths recorded once. The clonotype originates from an adult in good health. The chain has TRBV18 and TRBJ1-4; possibly TRBD1 for D (6 bases). Sequences were derived from peripheral blood, sampled on day 0 of AZD1222 vaccination. The CDR3 DNA reads TGTGCCAGCTCACTGGGGGGGCGCGAAAAACTGTTTTTT. It codes for CASSLGGREKLFF.